Described below is a single T cell receptor beta chain sequence and its context. Its specific antigen is unknown. Base qualities are not at hand, and no much larger clone is one base apart. This sample was taken from a study of cytomegalovirus exposure and HLA in healthy donors (dated by TCRdb to 2016 to 2017). Some background on the complete study: According to an earlier analysis of a few hundred of the donors, some 170 million T cells yielded 120 million or so unique TCR beta sequences and 250 to 350 Gb of sequence data. Approximately 310 gigabases of sequencing data and tens of millions of unique TCR sequences were included in an early release covering 500 to 750 HLA-typed donors. Of the roughly 410 genotyped donors, less than 90% were placed in the genetic ancestry cluster associated with self-reported Caucasian donors. The study aimed to test whether cataloging public T cell receptors could reveal signatures of past pathogen exposure. The study used immunosequencing to profile the T cell repertoires of approximately 630 subjects and linked those repertoires to cytomegalovirus serostatus. In addition to the first cohort of around 670 subjects, a separate validation cohort of some 120 different subjects was used. To predict cytomegalovirus infection status, the study combined high-throughput TCR immunosequencing, statistical association of individual TCRs with disease status, and machine learning. In a later analysis, previously published TCR beta repertoires from about 670 donors were re-analyzed and high-resolution HLA genotyping was added so that TCR occurrence patterns could be studied. In the later analysis, no new phenotypic data were used to find candidate immune exposures; instead, reliance was placed on TCR beta sequences and their occurrence across donors. In an earlier analysis of over 550 of the donors, high-throughput TCR beta sequencing was used to judge whether each TCR beta V gene segment behaved as functional or pseudogenic. Donor age, sex, ethnicity and CMV serostatus were compiled together with the repertoire data. A later genetic analysis took genome-wide SNP genotypes for about three fifths of the 666 donors and used that subset as a discovery cohort. Every repertoire in the discovery cohort had been generated on one and the same sequencing platform. HLA typing included class I and class II loci at four-digit resolution. The number of donors typed differed by locus, with about 629-630 for A, B, C, DRB1 and DQB1, about 500 for DQA1, 600 to 610 for DPA1, and over 400 for DPB1. Roughly 5 DR-DQ haplotypes were handled as single units for association and clustering because linkage in the cohort was strong. On average, around 230,000 unique TCR beta nucleotide sequences were sequenced per donor among a few hundred genotyped donors of the cohort, with roughly a sixth of those sequences being non-productive.

The library was made by the immunoSEQ multiplex PCR assay. For the multiplex PCR, a mixture combining 60 forward primers for TCR Vbeta segments and 13 reverse primers for TCR Jbeta segments was used. Amplification of the CDR3 region of rearranged TCR beta genes was performed with a multiplex PCR assay on genomic DNA. On the Illumina HiSeq System, the amplified TCR beta libraries were sequenced as 87-base-pair reads. In the paper's pipeline: A later analysis tallied some 79 million unique TCR beta chains across the 666 repertoires, and approximately 12 million of those chains were shared by two or more donors. Raw reads were error-corrected and collapsed into unique sequences with a nearest-neighbor algorithm that merged closely related sequences to remove PCR and sequencing errors. To assign V, D and J gene segments, CDR3 sequences were aligned to IMGT reference sequences. For a sequence to be retained, a match of at least six nucleotides was required to both a V gene segment and a J gene segment. A rearrangement counted as productive if the CDR3 had no stop codons and remained in frame with V and J, and every other rearrangement counted as non-productive. CDR3 was defined by IMGT convention, running from the second conserved V-encoded cysteine to the conserved J-encoded phenylalanine. The earlier analysis of more than 450 of the donors excluded sequences that lacked an unambiguous match to a single V gene segment. An earlier analysis of some 500 of the donors classified V segments as functional when productive rearrangements were above 56.7% and as segregating when the standard deviation between donors was above 5%. A statistical classification framework was developed to diagnose cytomegalovirus status using the catalog of TCR beta chain sequences. In a later analysis, V and J genes were assigned by comparing TCR nucleotide sequences against IMGT/GENE-DB human TR gene sequences. Using the TCRdist pipeline, a later analysis assigned CDR3 sequences along with most-parsimonious VDJ recombination scenarios. In a later analysis, each TCR beta chain was defined by its CDR3 amino acid sequence together with its V-gene family, and reads lacking a unique V-gene family were excluded. To address suspected cross-contamination and a sequencing artifact, a later analysis removed 592 highly shared, low-generation-probability nucleotide sequences. A later analysis calculated a clonal expansion index for each public chain from normalized within-repertoire ranks of inferred template counts. In a later analysis, generation probabilities were computed with a VDJ recombination model fitted to out-of-frame rearrangements, and the resulting probabilities were checked against IGoR. In a later analysis, TCR-TCR, TCR-HLA and TCR-CMV co-occurrence was scored with hypergeometric tests, and a repertoire-size bias correction was applied to TCR pairs. A later analysis estimated false discovery rates by permuting HLA or CMV assignments 20 times. In a later analysis, co-occurring TCRs were grouped using DBSCAN, and TCRdist sequence similarity was added for clustering within HLA-allele-positive subsets. Co-occurrence clustering excluded repertoires with fewer than 30,000 or more than 120,000 public chains, plus five with anomalous nucleotide sharing. TCRdb's version of the immuneACCESS table is confined to in-frame rearrangements and falls short of the full clone set. An unresolved V gene accounts for under half of the shortfall where checked; the remainder is of unknown origin. The D gene and trimming were derived from the DNA, and the V and J assignments and clone size from that table. A total of over 140,000 clones appear in this sample, 80% of them only once. Clones ranked in the top ten supply around 2.5% of the sample.

In total, over 600 healthy bone marrow donors made up the cohort. All cohort members were sampled while nominally healthy, although unrecorded immune exposures were likely present. The donor tested CMV seronegative, placing the donor among the roughly 400 seronegative members of the cohort. Each donor provided a peripheral blood sample, and peripheral blood mononuclear cells were used for TCR beta sequencing. The Qiagen DNeasy Blood Extraction Kit was used to extract genomic DNA from the blood cell samples. What the study reported, not specific to this receptor: Roughly uniform sequencing depth across donors was assumed in presence/absence analyses, although this assumption may not hold. In a later analysis, the rate of TCR association differed among HLA loci, with DRB1 alleles having the most associated TCRs and HLA-C alleles having the fewest. Only TCR beta chains were sequenced in this cohort, and the absence of alpha or paired-chain data limited detectable features. An association between a missense DCLRE1C variant and V-gene and J-gene trimming of TCR beta chains was found in a later genetic analysis and replicated in an independent cohort. The classifier was reported to diagnose cytomegalovirus status with high specificity and sensitivity in both the original and validation cohorts. HLA typing was unavailable for some donors at each locus, so association tests used only the typed subset. When HLA alleles, especially DR and DQ, strongly co-occurred, TCR associations were difficult to assign to individual alleles. The study listed 150 to 200 TCR beta chains as associated with cytomegalovirus. In a later analysis, several top co-occurrence clusters were reported to appear linked to parvovirus B19, influenza, CMV and Epstein-Barr virus. A further reported finding was that TCR beta sequences accurately predicted the HLA-A and HLA-B alleles for most subjects in the first cohort. Because counts were too low, seventeen rarely observed V segments, including chromosome 9 orphons, were left out of the earlier analysis of a few hundred of the donors. Three of the identified cytomegalovirus-associated TCR beta chains were confirmed in vitro to be specific for cytomegalovirus antigens. The only immune exposure information available for the cohort was CMV serostatus. Most CMV-associated TCR beta chains appeared to be HLA-restricted in a later analysis, and the HLA associations seemed to be driven largely by CMV exposure. Across donors, most TCR sequences were observed very rarely, whereas some public TCRs were present in many individuals. A group of highly shared sequence variants was considered likely to be a technical artifact of the sequencing pipeline. A later genetic analysis reported fewer N-insertions in productive TCRs among donors in an Asian-associated ancestry cluster than the roughly 720-donor mean. Linkage disequilibrium might explain the correlated functional status among segregating V segments, but an unknown experimental factor could not be excluded. It was suggested by the authors that the approach could potentially be generalized to other disease states and immunological phenotypes. In an earlier analysis of 587 of the donors, most TCR beta V segments appeared in productive rearrangements about 90% or about 30% of the time, broadly matching IMGT annotations. A later analysis associated about 17,000 TCR beta sequences with specific HLA alleles at a false discovery rate of 0.05. Compared with equally common non-associated chains, HLA-associated TCR beta chains in a later analysis were more clonally expanded and had lower generation probabilities.

The specimen was PBMCs. The source of this sequence is a man between 50 and 59 years old in good health and CMV-seronegative.

The sequenced DNA: TGTGCCAGCACCTCCCTCCCGGGACAGGGTGGAGGCTACACCTTC. It translates as CASTSLPGQGGGYTF. Recombination joined TRBV2 with TRBJ1-2; 9 middle bases align to TRBD1. From the cysteine through the phenylalanine, the CDR3 covers 15 amino acids. Of all the DNA, just the CDR3 is kept, 45 bases in frame from base 1. Looking up the germline V gene yields CDR1 SNHLY and CDR2 FYNNEI. For this chain, trimming is 7 bases at the V end and 8 bases at the J end, and the number of junction bases without a gene match is 14.